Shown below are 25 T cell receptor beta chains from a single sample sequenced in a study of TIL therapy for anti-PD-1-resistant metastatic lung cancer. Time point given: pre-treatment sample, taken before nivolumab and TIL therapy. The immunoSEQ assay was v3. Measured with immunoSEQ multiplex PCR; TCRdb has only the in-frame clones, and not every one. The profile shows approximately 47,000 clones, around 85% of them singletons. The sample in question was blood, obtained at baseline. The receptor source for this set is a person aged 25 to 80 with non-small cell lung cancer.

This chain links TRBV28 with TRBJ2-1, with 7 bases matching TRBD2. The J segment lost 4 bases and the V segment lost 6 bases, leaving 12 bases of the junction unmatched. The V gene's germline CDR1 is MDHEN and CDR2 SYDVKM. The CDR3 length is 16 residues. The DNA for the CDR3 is TGTGCCAGCAGCACGAGACTAGCAACAATTTACAATGAGCAGTTCTTC. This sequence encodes CASSTRLATIYNEQFF.

CDR3 in amino acids: CAISEPNRDRGNQPQHF. For the CDR3, the DNA is TGTGCCATCAGTGAGCCCAACCGGGACAGGGGCAATCAGCCCCAGCATTTT. The chain employs TRBV10-3 and TRBJ1-5; 9 nucleotides align to TRBD1. This CDR3 comprises 17 residues. Germline lookup yields CDR1 ENHRY and CDR2 SYGVKD. Trimming removed 2 bases from V and 2 bases from J; junction bases left unmatched: 7.

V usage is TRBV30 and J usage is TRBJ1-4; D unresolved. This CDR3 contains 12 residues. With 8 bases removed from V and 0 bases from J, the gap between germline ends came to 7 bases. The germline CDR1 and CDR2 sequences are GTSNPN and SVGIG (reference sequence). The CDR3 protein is CASSATNEKLFF. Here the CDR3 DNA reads TGTGCCAGTAGTGCAACTAATGAAAAACTGTTTTTT.

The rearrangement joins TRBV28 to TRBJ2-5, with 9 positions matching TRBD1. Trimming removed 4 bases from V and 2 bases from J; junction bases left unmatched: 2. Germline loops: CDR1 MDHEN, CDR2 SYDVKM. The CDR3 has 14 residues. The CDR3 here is CASSWDRAQETQYF. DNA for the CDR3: TGTGCCAGCAGTTGGGACAGGGCGCAAGAGACCCAGTACTTC.

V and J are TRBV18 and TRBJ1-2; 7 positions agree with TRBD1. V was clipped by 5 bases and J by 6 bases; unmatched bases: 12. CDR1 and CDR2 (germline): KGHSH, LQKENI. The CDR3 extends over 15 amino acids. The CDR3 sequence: CASSTNRGMVDGYTF. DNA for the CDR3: TGTGCCAGCTCAACTAACAGGGGAATGGTTGATGGCTACACCTTC.

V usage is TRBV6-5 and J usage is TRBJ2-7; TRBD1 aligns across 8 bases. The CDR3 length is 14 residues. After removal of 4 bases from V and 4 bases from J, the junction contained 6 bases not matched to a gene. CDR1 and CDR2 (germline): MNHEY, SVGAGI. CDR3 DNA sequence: TGTGCCAGCAGTTTGACAGGGGCAGGGTACGAGCAGTACTTC. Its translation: CASSLTGAGYEQYF.

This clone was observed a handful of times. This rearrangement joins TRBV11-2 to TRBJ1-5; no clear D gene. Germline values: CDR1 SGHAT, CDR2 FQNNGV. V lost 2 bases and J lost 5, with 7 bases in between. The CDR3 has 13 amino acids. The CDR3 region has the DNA TGTGCCAGCAGCTTAAATTTGGATCAGCCCCAGCATTTT. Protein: CASSLNLDQPQHF.

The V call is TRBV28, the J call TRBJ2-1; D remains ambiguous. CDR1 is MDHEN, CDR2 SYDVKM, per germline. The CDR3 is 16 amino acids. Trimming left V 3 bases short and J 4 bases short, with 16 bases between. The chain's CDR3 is CASSFASGPGYNEQFF. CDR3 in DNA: TGTGCCAGCAGTTTTGCGTCAGGACCCGGATACAATGAGCAGTTCTTC. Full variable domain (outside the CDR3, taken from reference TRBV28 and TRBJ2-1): DVKVTQSSRYLVKRTGEKVFLECVQDMDHENMFWYRQDPGLGLRLIYFSYDVKMKEKGDIPEGYSVSREKKERFSLILESASTNQTSMYLCASSFASGPGYNEQFFGPGTRLTVL.

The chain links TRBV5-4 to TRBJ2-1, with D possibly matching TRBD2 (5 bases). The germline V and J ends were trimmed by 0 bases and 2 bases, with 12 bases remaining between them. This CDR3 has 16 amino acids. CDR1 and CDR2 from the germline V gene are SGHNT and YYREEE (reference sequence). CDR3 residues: CASSLGADPPYNEQFF. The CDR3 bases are TGTGCCAGCAGCTTGGGAGCGGACCCCCCCTACAATGAGCAGTTCTTC. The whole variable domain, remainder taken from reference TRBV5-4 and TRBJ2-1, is ETGVTQSPTHLIKTRGQQVTLRCSSQSGHNTVSWYQQALGQGPQFIFQYYREEENGRGNFPPRFSGLQFPNYSSELNVNALELDDSALYLCASSLGADPPYNEQFFGPGTRLTVL.

The CDR3 loop reads CASSQGAGDQETQYF. DNA for the CDR3: TGTGCCAGCAGCCAAGGAGCGGGGGACCAAGAGACCCAGTACTTC. The chain links TRBV3-1 (or the pseudogene TRBV3-2) to TRBJ2-5; 8 positions agree with TRBD2. With V trimmed by 1 base and J by 0 bases, 1 base remained unmatched. The length of the CDR3 is 15 residues. In germline, CDR1 is LGHDT, CDR2 YNNKEL (reference sequence).

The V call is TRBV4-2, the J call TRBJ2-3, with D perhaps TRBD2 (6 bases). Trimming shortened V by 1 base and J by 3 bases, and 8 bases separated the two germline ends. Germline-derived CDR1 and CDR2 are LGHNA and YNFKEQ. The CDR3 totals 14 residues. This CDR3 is CASSQGGTTDTQYF. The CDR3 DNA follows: TGTGCCAGCAGCCAAGGCGGGACTACAGATACGCAGTATTTT.

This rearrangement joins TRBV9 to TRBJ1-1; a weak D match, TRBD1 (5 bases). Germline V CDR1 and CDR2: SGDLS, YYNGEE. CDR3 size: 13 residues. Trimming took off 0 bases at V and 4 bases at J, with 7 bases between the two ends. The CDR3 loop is CASSVAGLTEAFF. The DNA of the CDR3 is TGTGCCAGCAGCGTAGCGGGGCTCACTGAAGCTTTCTTT.

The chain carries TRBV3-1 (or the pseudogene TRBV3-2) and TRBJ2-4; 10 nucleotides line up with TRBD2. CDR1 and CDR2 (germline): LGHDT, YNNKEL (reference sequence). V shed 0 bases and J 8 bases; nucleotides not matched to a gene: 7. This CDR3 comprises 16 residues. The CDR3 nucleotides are TGTGCCAGCAGCCAAGAGCAGCGGGGGGGCCTTGACATTCAGTACTTC. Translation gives CASSQEQRGGLDIQYF.

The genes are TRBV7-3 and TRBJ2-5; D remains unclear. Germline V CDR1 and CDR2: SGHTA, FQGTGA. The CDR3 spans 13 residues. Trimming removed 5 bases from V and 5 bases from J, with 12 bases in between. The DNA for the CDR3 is TGTGCCAGCAGCCGCGGTGTGCGGGAGACCCAGTACTTC. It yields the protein CASSRGVRETQYF.

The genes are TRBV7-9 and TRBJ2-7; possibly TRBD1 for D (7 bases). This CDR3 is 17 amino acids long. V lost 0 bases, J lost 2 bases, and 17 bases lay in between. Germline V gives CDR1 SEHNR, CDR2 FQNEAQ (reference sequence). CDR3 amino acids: CASSLADWGRGAYEQYF. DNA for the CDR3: TGTGCCAGCAGCTTAGCGGATTGGGGCAGGGGGGCCTACGAGCAGTACTTC.

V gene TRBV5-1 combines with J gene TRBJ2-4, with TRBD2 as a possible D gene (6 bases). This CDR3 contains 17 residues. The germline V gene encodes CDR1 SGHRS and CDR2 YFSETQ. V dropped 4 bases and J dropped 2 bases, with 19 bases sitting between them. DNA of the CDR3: TGCGCCAGCAGCCCCCTCTCGGGAGACGGGACCAAAAACATTCAGTACTTC. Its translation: CASSPLSGDGTKNIQYF.

The CDR3 nucleotides read TGTGCCAGCAGTCTGACTAGCTCCTCAGATACGCAGTATTTT. It translates to CASSLTSSSDTQYF. This chain uses TRBV6-2 or TRBV6-3 with TRBJ2-3; TRBD2 matches 7 bases. Germline V gene lookup returns CDR1 MNHEY and CDR2 SVGEGT. J gave up 4 bases and V 5 bases, and 6 bases lay outside the gene matches. This CDR3 is built from 14 residues.

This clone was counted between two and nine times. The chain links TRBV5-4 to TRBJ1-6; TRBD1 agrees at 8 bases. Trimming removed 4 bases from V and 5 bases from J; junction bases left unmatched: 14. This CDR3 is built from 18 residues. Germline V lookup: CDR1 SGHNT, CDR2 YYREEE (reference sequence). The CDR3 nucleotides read TGTGCCAGCAGCGCCGGGACAGGACATTCGAGGAATAATTCACCCCTCCACTTT. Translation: CASSAGTGHSRNNSPLHF.

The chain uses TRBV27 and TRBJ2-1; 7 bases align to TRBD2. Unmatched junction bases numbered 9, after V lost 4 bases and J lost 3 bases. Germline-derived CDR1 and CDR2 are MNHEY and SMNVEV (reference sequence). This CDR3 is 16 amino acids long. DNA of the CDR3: TGTGCCAGCAGTTCTCGAGCGGGATGGGACTACAATGAGCAGTTCTTC. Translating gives CASSSRAGWDYNEQFF.

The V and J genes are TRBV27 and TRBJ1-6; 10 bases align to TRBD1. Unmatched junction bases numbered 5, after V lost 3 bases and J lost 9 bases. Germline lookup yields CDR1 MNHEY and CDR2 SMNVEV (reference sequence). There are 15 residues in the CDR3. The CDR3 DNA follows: TGTGCCAGCAGTTTCTTGGGGACAGGGGCTTCACCCCTCCACTTT. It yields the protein CASSFLGTGASPLHF.

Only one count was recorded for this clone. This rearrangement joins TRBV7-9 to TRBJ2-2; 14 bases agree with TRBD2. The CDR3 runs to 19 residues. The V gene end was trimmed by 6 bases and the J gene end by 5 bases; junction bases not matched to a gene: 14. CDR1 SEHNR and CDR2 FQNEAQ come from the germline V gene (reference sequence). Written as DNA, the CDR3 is TGTGCCAGCAGTCCCCCCTTGGGACTAGCGGGAGTAGAGACCGGGGAGCTGTTTTTT. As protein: CASSPPLGLAGVETGELFF.

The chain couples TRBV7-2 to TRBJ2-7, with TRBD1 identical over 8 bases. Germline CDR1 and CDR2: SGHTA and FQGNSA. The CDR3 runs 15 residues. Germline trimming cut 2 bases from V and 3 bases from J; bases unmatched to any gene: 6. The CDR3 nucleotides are TGTGCCAGCAGCTTACTCGACAGGGGACACTACGAGCAGTACTTC. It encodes CASSLLDRGHYEQYF. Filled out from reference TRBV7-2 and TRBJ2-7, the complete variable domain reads GAGVSQSPSNKVTEKGKDVELRCDPISGHTALYWYRQSLGQGLEFLIYFQGNSAPDKSGLPSDRFSAERTGGSVSTLTIQRTQQEDSAVYLCASSLLDRGHYEQYFGPGTRLTVT.

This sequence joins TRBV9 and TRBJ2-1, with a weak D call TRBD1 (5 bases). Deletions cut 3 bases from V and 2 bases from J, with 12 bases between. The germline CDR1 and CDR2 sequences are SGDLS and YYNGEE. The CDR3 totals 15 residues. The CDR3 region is CASSGRGTAYNEQFF. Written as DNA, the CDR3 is TGTGCCAGCAGCGGAAGGGGAACCGCCTACAATGAGCAGTTCTTC.

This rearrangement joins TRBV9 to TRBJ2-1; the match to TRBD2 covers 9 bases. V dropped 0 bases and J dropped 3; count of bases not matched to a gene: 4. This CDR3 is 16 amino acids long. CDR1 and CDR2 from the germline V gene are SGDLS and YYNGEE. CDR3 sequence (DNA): TGTGCCAGCAGCGTAGTGGCGGGGGGGCTCTACAATGAGCAGTTCTTC. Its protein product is CASSVVAGGLYNEQFF.

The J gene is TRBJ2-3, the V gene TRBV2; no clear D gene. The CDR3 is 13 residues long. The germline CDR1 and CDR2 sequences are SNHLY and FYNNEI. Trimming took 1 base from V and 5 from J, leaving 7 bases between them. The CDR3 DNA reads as TGTGCCAGCAGTGAAGGTTCGGGAGATACGCAGTATTTT. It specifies CASSEGSGDTQYF.